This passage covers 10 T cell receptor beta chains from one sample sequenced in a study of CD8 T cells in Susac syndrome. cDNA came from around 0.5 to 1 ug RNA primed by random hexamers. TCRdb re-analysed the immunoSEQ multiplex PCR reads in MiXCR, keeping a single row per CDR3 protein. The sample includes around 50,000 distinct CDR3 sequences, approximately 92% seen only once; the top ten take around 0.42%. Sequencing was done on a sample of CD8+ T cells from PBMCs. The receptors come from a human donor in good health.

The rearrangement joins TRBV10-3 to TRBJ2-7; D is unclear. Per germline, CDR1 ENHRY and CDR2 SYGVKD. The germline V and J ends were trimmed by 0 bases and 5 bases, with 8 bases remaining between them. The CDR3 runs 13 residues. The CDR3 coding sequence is TGTGCCATCAGTGAGTCGGGTGGCCACGAGCAGTACTTC. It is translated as CAISESGGHEQYF.

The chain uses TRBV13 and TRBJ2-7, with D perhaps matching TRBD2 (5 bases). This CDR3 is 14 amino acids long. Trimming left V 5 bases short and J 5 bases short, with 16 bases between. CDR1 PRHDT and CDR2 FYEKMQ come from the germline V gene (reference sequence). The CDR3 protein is CASSPSSAGDEQYF. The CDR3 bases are TGTGCCAGCAGCCCCTCCTCGGCGGGTGACGAGCAGTACTTC.

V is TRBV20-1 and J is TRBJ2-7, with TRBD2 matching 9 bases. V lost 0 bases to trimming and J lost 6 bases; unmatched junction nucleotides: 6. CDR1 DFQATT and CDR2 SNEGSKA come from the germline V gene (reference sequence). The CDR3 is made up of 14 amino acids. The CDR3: CSARDVLAGREQYF. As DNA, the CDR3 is TGCAGTGCTAGAGATGTGCTAGCGGGGCGCGAGCAGTACTTC.

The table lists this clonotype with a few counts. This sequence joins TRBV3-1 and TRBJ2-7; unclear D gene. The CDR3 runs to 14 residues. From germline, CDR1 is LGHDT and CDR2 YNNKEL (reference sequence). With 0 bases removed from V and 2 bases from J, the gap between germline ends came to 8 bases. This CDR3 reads CASSQEGGPYEQYF. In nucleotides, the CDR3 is TGTGCCAGCAGCCAAGAAGGCGGTCCCTACGAGCAGTACTTC.

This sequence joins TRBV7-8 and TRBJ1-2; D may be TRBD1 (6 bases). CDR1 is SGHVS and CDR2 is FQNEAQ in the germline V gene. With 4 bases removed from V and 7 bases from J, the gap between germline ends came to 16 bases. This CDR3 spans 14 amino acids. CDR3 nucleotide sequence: TGTGCCAGCAGCTATCCACAGGGCCCAGCTGGCTACACCTTC. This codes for CASSYPQGPAGYTF.

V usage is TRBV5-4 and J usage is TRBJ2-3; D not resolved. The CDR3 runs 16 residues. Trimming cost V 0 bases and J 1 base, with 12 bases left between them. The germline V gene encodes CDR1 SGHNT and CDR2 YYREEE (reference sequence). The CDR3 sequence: CASSLDVGVGTDTQYF. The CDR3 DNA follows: TGTGCCAGCAGCTTGGACGTTGGGGTTGGCACAGATACGCAGTATTTT.

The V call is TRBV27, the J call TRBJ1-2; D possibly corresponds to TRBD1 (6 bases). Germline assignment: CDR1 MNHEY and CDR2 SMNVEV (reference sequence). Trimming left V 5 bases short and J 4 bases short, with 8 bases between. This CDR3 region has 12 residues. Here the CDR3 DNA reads TGTGCCAGCAGTGGGACACCCTATGGCTACACCTTC. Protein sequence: CASSGTPYGYTF.

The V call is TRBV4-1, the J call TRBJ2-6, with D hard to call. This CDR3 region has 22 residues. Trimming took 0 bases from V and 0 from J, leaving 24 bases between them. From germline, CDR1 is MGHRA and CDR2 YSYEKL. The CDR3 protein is CASSQERLVVTALRSGANVLTF. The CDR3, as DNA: TGCGCCAGCAGCCAAGAAAGGCTTGTAGTAACAGCCCTCCGCTCTGGGGCCAACGTCCTGACTTTC.

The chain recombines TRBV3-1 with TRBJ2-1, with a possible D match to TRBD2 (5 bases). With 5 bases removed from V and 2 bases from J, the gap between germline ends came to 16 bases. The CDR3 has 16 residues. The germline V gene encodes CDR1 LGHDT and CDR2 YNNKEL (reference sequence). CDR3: CASSSRTGVTYNEQFF. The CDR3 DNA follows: TGTGCCAGCAGCTCCCGGACTGGGGTGACCTACAATGAGCAGTTCTTC.

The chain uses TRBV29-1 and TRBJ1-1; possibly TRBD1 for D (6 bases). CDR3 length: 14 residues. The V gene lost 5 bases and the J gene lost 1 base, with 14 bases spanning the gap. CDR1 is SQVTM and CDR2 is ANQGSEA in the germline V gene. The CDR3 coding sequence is TGCAGCGTTCCCCCGGGGGGGGCGAACACTGAAGCTTTCTTT. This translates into CSVPPGGANTEAFF.